These 3 T cell receptor beta chains came from one sample sequenced in a study of PD-L1 blockade in urothelial cancer. Using immunoSEQ multiplex PCR, the repertoire was profiled, and TCRdb retains in-frame clones only, with some absent. Of some 45,000 clones listed, approximately 80% are singletons. As to time point: pretreatment peripheral blood. The sample in question was PBMCs, obtained around atezolizumab (anti-PD-L1) treatment. These receptors came from a man between 60 and 75 years old with urothelial cancer.

V and J are TRBV9 and TRBJ2-5, with D perhaps TRBD2 (6 bases). This CDR3 region has 14 residues. Per germline, CDR1 SGDLS and CDR2 YYNGEE. V was clipped by 0 bases and J by 2 bases, with 8 bases between them. CDR3 sequence reads: CASSVDRGQETQYF. The CDR3 DNA sequence: TGTGCCAGCAGCGTAGACCGGGGGCAAGAGACCCAGTACTTC.

The chain links TRBV7-2 to TRBJ2-5; 12 nucleotides agree with TRBD1. Germline CDR1 SGHTA, CDR2 FQGNSA. The CDR3 extends over 16 amino acids. V lost 1 base, J lost 6 bases, and 6 bases stayed unmatched. The CDR3 DNA sequence: TGTGCCAGCAGCTTAGGGGGGACAGGGGGCACGAAGACCCAGTACTTC. Translated, it gives CASSLGGTGGTKTQYF. Together with reference TRBV7-2 and TRBJ2-5, the CDR3 gives the full variable domain: GAGVSQSPSNKVTEKGKDVELRCDPISGHTALYWYRQSLGQGLEFLIYFQGNSAPDKSGLPSDRFSAERTGGSVSTLTIQRTQQEDSAVYLCASSLGGTGGTKTQYFGPGTRLLVL.

The J gene is TRBJ2-5, the V gene TRBV5-4; 13 bases align to TRBD2. This CDR3 comprises 16 residues. Trimming cost V 0 bases and J 3 bases; bases outside gene matches: 2. The germline gives CDR1 SGHNT, CDR2 YYREEE (reference sequence). This CDR3 is CASSLGGTSGEETQYF. The DNA for the CDR3 is TGTGCCAGCAGCTTGGGCGGGACTAGCGGGGAAGAGACCCAGTACTTC.